A single T cell receptor beta chain is shown here with its context. Antigen unknown. The record originates from a study of T-cell reconstitution after alpha-beta-depleted transplantation in children. Study-level points and caveats: It was reported that alpha-beta T cells came from several hundred expanded graft clones (about two months after transplant). T-cell counts and diversity were attributed mostly to newly produced T cells one year after transplant.

Unique molecular identifiers were incorporated when the TCRbeta library was constructed. TCRdb passed the PCR reads through MiXCR, listing each CDR3 protein once. This sample has 700,000 to 950,000 distinct CDR3 sequences, with under 20% found just once. The sample in question was PBMCs, mostly from graft donor cells, obtained 360 days after TCRalphabeta/CD19-depleted stem cell transplant. This TCR derives from a male patient younger than 18 who had a stem cell transplant for acute lymphoblastic leukemia, so the T cells may come from the graft donor.

The DNA for the CDR3 is TGTGCCAGCAGCTTGAGGCCGCTGCTACAGACCTACGAGCAGTACTTC. Translation gives CASSLRPLLQTYEQYF. V and J are TRBV5-8 and TRBJ2-7; no definite D call. Germline V lookup: CDR1 SGHTS, CDR2 YDEGEE. Trimming cost V 1 base and J 2 bases, with 16 bases left between them. The CDR3 runs 16 residues.